A single sample gave rise to the 5 T cell receptor beta chains below, sequenced in a study of CD8 T cells in ankylosing spondylitis. Regarding the study as a whole: Within ankylosing spondylitis blood, a TCR beta motif made up of seven to nine highly homologous variants appeared to be characteristic.

TCRdb processed the 5' RACE reads anew with MiXCR; each CDR3 protein has one entry. The table includes some 200,000 distinct CDR3 sequences, more than 5.5% detected once. These receptors' targets are unknown. The sequenced sample consisted of blood, either unsorted or a sorted T cell fraction (not recorded which). The receptors here all came from a male donor with ankylosing spondylitis.

This clonotype was seen a handful of times. The chain carries TRBV4-3 and TRBJ2-2; tentative D call: TRBD2 (6 bases). V was clipped by 3 bases and J by 7 bases, with 27 bases between them. The CDR3 is 19 residues long. Germline V gene data show CDR1 as LGHNA and CDR2 as YSLEER. CDR3: CASSQGSEGFLGSIGELFF. The CDR3 DNA reads as TGCGCCAGCAGCCAGGGCTCGGAGGGGTTTCTGGGGAGTATCGGGGAGCTGTTTTTT.

Only a few counts were recorded for this clonotype. The genes are TRBV11-3 and TRBJ2-3, with a tentative D call TRBD2 (5 bases). Germline-derived CDR1 and CDR2 are SGHNT and YENEEA. V was clipped by 5 bases and J by 2 bases, with 11 bases between them. The CDR3 is made up of 14 amino acids. The DNA for the CDR3 is TGTGCCAGCAGCGAGAGCGGCTCCACAGATACGCAGTATTTT. It specifies CASSESGSTDTQYF.

The sample holds many counts of this clonotype. The chain combines TRBV4-3 with TRBJ2-1, with 7 bases identical to TRBD1. The CDR3 spans 15 residues. Trimming cost V 3 bases and J 3 bases; bases outside gene matches: 5. Germline V gene sequence: CDR1 LGHNA, CDR2 YSLEER. This CDR3 is CASSQSGTDYNEQFF. In nucleotides, the CDR3 is TGCGCCAGCAGCCAGTCCGGGACAGACTACAATGAGCAGTTCTTC.

The rearrangement joins TRBV27 to TRBJ2-7; 9 bases are shared with TRBD1. The CDR3 has 15 residues. J was trimmed by 7 bases and V by 3 bases; bases with no gene match: 10. Per germline, CDR1 MNHEY and CDR2 SMNVEV (reference sequence). CDR3 coding DNA: TGTGCCAGCAGTTTTGTCGGGACAGGGTCTGATGAGCAGTACTTC. Translating it yields CASSFVGTGSDEQYF.

This clonotype was seen more than once but under ten times. The rearrangement links TRBV11-2 to TRBJ2-3; 11 positions agree with TRBD2. Germline-derived CDR1 and CDR2 are SGHAT and FQNNGV. This CDR3 comprises 16 residues. After removal of 3 bases from V and 5 bases from J, the junction contained 7 bases not matched to a gene. For the CDR3, the DNA is TGTGCCAGCAGCTTCGGTAGCGGGAGGGCGAGAGATACGCAGTATTTT. This gives the protein CASSFGSGRARDTQYF.